The source of this TCR beta chain is a study of blood T cell repertoires in COVID-19. Germline trimming cut 3 bases from V and 0 bases from J; bases unmatched to any gene: 8. This CDR3 spans 18 amino acids. Germline V gives CDR1 MGHDK, CDR2 SYGVNS. Here immunoSEQ multiplex PCR was the method, and the copy in TCRdb shows in-frame clones only, minus some. The data hold roughly 260,000 clones, with 83% observed a single time. Sequenced: PBMCs or T cells enriched from blood (not recorded which). The J gene is TRBJ1-4, the V gene TRBV25-1; 9 nucleotides agree with TRBD1. The origin of this receptor is a middle-aged woman who had been exposed to COVID-19. CDR3 coding DNA: TGTGCCAGCAGTGACGGGACAGGGTTCCCCCCAACTAATGAAAAACTGTTTTTT. It encodes CASSDGTGFPPTNEKLFF.